One and the same sample provided the 9 T cell receptor beta chains below, sequenced in a study of T-cell reconstitution after alpha-beta-depleted transplantation in children. Library preparation (for TCRbeta) was performed with unique molecular identifiers. MiXCR, run by TCRdb on the PCR reads, gives a single entry per CDR3 protein. There are 400,000 to 550,000 distinct CDR3 sequences in the sample; roughly 10% occur only once, and 2% lies in the top ten. This sample comprised PBMCs, obtained before TCRalphabeta/CD19-depleted stem cell transplant. The receptors were gathered from a child aged 2 to 15 with inherited bone marrow failure, due to receive a stem cell transplant.

In this sample, this clonotype turned up many times. The gene calls are TRBV6-2 or TRBV6-3 and TRBJ2-1; 9 bases map to TRBD2. V was pared by 1 base and J by 5 bases, with 6 bases of the junction left unmatched. The V gene's germline CDR1 is MNHEY and CDR2 SVGEGT. The CDR3 covers 16 residues. CDR3: CASSYWRLAEHNEQFF. The CDR3 DNA follows: TGTGCCAGCAGTTACTGGAGACTAGCGGAGCACAATGAGCAGTTCTTC.

This clonotype showed up many times. J is TRBJ2-7 and V is TRBV27; weak D call: TRBD2 (5 bases). The length of the CDR3 is 17 residues. CDR1 and CDR2 (germline): MNHEY, SMNVEV (reference sequence). V was clipped by 5 bases and J by 6 bases, with 26 bases between them. The CDR3 spells CASSITFGLMDLGEQYF. CDR3 DNA sequence: TGTGCCAGCAGTATAACGTTTGGACTTATGGATTTGGGCGAGCAGTACTTC.

In this sample, this clonotype turned up a few times. The V gene is TRBV3-1, the J gene TRBJ2-1, with 8 bases fitting TRBD2. This CDR3 region has 12 residues. J gave up 15 bases and V 4 bases, and 8 bases lay outside the gene matches. CDR1 and CDR2 (germline): LGHDT, YNNKEL (reference sequence). As DNA, the CDR3 is TGTGCCAGCAGCCCCAGCGGGGGAACCACGTTCTTC. Its translation: CASSPSGGTTFF.

This clonotype has a single count. With a much larger clone just one base away, this may be a read error. The chain uses TRBV15 and TRBJ2-2; TRBD2 might be the D (6 bases). CDR3 length: 16 amino acids. CDR1 is LNHNV and CDR2 is YYDKDF in the germline V gene (reference sequence). The CDR3 spells CATSRDTGVDTGEQFF. In nucleotides, the CDR3 is TGTGCCACCAGCAGAGATACGGGGGTGGACACCGGGGAGCAGTTTTTT.

Remarks on this clonotype: This may be a read error: a much more frequent sequence differs by one nucleotide. The chain employs TRBV20-1 and TRBJ1-1; no clear D. CDR1 is DFQATT and CDR2 is SNEGSKA in the germline V gene (reference sequence). V lost 5 bases to trimming and J lost 2 bases, with 12 bases between them. The CDR3 loop spans 13 amino acids. CDR3 amino acids: CSALGHGNTEAFF. In DNA, the CDR3 is TGCAGTGCTTTAGGGCACGGCAACACTGAAGCTTTCTTT.

This clonotype was counted many times. The J gene is TRBJ1-6, the V gene TRBV4-1; 8 positions agree with TRBD1. V trimming: 4 bases; J trimming: 10 bases; junction bases outside the gene matches: 9. Germline CDR1 is MGHRA and CDR2 is YSYEKL. The CDR3 runs to 15 residues. The CDR3: CASSRSDRAVSPLHF. Here the CDR3 DNA reads TGCGCCAGCAGCCGATCGGACAGGGCGGTGTCACCCCTCCACTTT.

This clonotype was observed many times. This chain links TRBV27 with TRBJ2-1; 7 bases are shared with TRBD2. V trimming: 8 bases; J trimming: 7 bases; junction bases outside the gene matches: 14. The CDR3 runs 15 residues. The V gene's germline CDR1 is MNHEY and CDR2 SMNVEV (reference sequence). The CDR3 here is CASRHRGGPGNEQFF. The DNA of the CDR3 is TGTGCCAGCCGTCATCGGGGAGGGCCTGGAAATGAGCAGTTCTTC.

This clonotype has ten or more counts. The chain is built from TRBV20-1 and TRBJ1-5; the match to TRBD1 covers 10 bases. The germline gives CDR1 DFQATT, CDR2 SNEGSKA (reference sequence). This CDR3 has 13 amino acids. Trimming removed 6 bases from V and 5 bases from J; junction bases left unmatched: 4. CDR3 coding DNA: TGCAGTGCGACAGGGGGCGTGTATCAGCCCCAGCATTTT. Translation: CSATGGVYQPQHF.

In regard to this clonotype: This may be a read error: a much more frequent sequence differs by one nucleotide. The V and J genes are TRBV20-1 and TRBJ1-1; 12 nucleotides match TRBD1. Trimming cost V 6 bases and J 5 bases; bases outside gene matches: 7. Germline CDR1 DFQATT, CDR2 SNEGSKA (reference sequence). This CDR3 is built from 14 residues. The CDR3 nucleotides are TGCAGTGCCCCGGGACAGGGGGCATTAACTGAAGCTTTCTTT. As protein: CSAPGQGALTEAFF.